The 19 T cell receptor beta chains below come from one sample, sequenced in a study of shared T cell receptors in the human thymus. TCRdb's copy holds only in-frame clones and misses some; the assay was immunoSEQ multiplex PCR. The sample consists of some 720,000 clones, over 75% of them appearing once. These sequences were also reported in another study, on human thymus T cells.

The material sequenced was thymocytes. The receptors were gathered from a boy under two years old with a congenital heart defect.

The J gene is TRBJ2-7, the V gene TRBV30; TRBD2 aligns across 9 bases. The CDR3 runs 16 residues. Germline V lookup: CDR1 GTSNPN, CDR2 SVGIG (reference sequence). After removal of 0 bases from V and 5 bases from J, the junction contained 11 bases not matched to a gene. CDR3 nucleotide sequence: TGTGCCTGGAGTGTACCTTGGGGAGCGGGAGGCCACGAGCAGTACTTC. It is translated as CAWSVPWGAGGHEQYF.

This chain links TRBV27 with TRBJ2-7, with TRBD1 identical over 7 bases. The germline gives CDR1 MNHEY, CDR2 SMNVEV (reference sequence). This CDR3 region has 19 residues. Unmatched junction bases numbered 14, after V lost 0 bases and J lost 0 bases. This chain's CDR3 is CASSLSVPFGDRFSYEQYF. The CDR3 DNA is TGTGCCAGCAGTTTATCGGTCCCCTTCGGGGACAGATTCTCCTACGAGCAGTACTTC.

The DNA of the CDR3 is TGTGCCACCCGGAGGGCTCCCGGGCCCTACGAGCAGTACTTC. Translated: CATRRAPGPYEQYF. The rearrangement links TRBV15 to TRBJ2-7; possible D gene TRBD2, 6 bases. CDR1 LNHNV and CDR2 YYDKDF come from the germline V gene (reference sequence). Trimming shortened V by 8 bases and J by 2 bases, and 16 bases separated the two germline ends. This CDR3 is 14 amino acids long.

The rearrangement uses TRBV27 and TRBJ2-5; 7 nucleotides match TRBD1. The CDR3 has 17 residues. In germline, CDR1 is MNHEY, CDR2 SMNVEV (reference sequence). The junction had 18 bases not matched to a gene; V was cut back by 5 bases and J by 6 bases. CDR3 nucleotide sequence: TGTGCCAGCAGTGCCCCGGGTGAGGGGGCATTTCGACAGACCCAGTACTTC. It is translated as CASSAPGEGAFRQTQYF.

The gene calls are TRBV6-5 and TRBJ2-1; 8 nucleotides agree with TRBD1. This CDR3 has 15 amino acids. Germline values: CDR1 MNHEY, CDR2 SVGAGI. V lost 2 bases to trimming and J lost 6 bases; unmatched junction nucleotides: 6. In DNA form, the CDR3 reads TGTGCCAGCAGTTACCCGGGACAGGAATTCAATGAGCAGTTCTTC. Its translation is CASSYPGQEFNEQFF.

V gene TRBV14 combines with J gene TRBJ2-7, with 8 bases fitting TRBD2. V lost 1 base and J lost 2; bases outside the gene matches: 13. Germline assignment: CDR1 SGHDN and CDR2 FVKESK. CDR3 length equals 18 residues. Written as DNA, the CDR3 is TGTGCCAGCAGCCAAGGAGCTGCGGGAGGTCGGGGACCCTACGAGCAGTACTTC. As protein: CASSQGAAGGRGPYEQYF. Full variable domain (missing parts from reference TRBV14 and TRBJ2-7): EAGVTQFPSHSVIEKGQTVTLRCDPISGHDNLYWYRRVMGKEIKFLLHFVKESKQDESGMPNNRFLAERTGGTYSTLKVQPAELEDSGVYFCASSQGAAGGRGPYEQYFGPGTRLTVT.

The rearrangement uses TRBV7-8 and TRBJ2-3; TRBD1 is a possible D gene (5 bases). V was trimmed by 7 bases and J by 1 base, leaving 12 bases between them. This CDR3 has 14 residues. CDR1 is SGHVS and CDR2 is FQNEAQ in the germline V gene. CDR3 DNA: TGTGCCAGCAAGGTCAGGGCCGGCACAGATACGCAGTATTTT. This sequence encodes CASKVRAGTDTQYF.

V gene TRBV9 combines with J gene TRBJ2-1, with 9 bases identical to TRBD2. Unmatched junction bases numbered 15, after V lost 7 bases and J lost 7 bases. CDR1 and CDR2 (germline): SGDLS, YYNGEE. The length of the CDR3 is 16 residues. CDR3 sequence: CASSSLIAGDGNEQFF. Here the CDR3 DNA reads TGTGCCAGCTCAAGCCTAATAGCGGGAGACGGAAATGAGCAGTTCTTC.

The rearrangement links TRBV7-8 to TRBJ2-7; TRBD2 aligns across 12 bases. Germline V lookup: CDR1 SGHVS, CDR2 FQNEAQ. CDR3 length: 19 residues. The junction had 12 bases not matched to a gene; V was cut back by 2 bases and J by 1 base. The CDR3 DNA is TGTGCCAGCAGCTTAAAGGGGACTAGCGGGCCGGCGGTTTCCTACGAGCAGTACTTC. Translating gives CASSLKGTSGPAVSYEQYF.

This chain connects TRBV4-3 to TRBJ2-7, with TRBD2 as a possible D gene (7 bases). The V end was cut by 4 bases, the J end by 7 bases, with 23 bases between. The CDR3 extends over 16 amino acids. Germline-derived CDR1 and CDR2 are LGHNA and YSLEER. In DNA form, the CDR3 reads TGCGCCAGCAGCCCGTTAGCGGGTCTTGAGGGGGGAGAGCAGTACTTC. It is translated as CASSPLAGLEGGEQYF.

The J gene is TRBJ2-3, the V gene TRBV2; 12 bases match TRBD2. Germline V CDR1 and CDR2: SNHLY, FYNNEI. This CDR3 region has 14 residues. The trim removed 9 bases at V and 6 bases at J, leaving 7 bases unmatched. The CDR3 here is CASGTSGPKDTQYF. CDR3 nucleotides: TGTGCCAGTGGGACTAGCGGGCCAAAGGATACGCAGTATTTT.

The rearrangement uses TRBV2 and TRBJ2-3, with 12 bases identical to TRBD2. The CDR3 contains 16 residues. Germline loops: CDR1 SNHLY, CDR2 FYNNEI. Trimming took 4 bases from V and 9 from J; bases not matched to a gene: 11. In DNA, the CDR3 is TGTGCCAGCAGTGTCCCTAGCGGGAGGGTCAGGCGGACGCAGTATTTT. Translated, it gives CASSVPSGRVRRTQYF. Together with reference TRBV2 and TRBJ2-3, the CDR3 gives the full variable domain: EPEVTQTPSHQVTQMGQEVILRCVPISNHLYFYWYRQILGQKVEFLVSFYNNEISEKSEIFDDQFSVERPDGSNFTLKIRSTKLEDSAMYFCASSVPSGRVRRTQYFGPGTRLTVL.

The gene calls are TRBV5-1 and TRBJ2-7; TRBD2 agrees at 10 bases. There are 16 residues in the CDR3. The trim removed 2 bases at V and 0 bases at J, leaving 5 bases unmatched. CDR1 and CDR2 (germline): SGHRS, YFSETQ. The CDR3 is CASSFTLAGGSYEQYF. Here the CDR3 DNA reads TGCGCCAGCAGCTTCACATTAGCGGGAGGCTCCTACGAGCAGTACTTC.

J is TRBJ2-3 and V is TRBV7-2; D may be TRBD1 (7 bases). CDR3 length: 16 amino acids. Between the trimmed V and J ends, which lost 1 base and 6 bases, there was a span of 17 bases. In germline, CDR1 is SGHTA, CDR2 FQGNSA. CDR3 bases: TGTGCCAGCAGCTTAGGTCCGGAGGGGGCTCGGGATACGCAGTATTTT. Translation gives CASSLGPEGARDTQYF.

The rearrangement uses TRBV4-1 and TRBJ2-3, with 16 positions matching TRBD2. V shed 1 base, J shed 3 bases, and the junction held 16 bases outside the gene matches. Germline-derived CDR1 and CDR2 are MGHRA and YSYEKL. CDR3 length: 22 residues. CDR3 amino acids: CASSQAPPGTSGRAAATDTQYF. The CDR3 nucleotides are TGCGCCAGCAGCCAAGCCCCTCCCGGGACTAGCGGGAGGGCCGCGGCGACAGATACGCAGTATTTT.

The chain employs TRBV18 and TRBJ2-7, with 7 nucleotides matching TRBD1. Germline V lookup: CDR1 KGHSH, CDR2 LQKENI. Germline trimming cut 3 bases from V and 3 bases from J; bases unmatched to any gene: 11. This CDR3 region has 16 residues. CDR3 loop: CASSPLTGNRGYEQYF. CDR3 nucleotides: TGTGCCAGCTCACCGTTGACAGGGAACCGGGGCTACGAGCAGTACTTC.

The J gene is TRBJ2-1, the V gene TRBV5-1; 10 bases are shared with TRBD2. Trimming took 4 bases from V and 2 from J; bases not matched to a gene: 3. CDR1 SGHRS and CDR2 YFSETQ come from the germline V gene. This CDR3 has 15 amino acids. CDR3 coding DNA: TGCGCCAGCAGCACAGGGACTAGCGCCTACAATGAGCAGTTCTTC. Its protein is CASSTGTSAYNEQFF. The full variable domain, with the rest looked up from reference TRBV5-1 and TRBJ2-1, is KAGVTQTPRYLIKTRGQQVTLSCSPISGHRSVSWYQQTPGQGLQFLFEYFSETQRNKGNFPGRFSGRQFSNSRSEMNVSTLELGDSALYLCASSTGTSAYNEQFFGPGTRLTVL.

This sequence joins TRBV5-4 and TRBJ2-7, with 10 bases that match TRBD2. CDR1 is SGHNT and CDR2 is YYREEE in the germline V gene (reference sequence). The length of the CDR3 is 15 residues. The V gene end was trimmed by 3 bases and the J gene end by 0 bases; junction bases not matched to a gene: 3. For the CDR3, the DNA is TGTGCCAGCAGCTCACTAGCGGGACTCTCCTACGAGCAGTACTTC. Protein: CASSSLAGLSYEQYF.

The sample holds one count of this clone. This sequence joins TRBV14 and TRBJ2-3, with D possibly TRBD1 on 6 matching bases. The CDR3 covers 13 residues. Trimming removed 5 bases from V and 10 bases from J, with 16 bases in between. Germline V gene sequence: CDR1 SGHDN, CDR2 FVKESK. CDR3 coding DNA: TGTGCCAGCAGCGCGACAGGTTTCAAGGCGCAGTATTTT. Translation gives CASSATGFKAQYF.